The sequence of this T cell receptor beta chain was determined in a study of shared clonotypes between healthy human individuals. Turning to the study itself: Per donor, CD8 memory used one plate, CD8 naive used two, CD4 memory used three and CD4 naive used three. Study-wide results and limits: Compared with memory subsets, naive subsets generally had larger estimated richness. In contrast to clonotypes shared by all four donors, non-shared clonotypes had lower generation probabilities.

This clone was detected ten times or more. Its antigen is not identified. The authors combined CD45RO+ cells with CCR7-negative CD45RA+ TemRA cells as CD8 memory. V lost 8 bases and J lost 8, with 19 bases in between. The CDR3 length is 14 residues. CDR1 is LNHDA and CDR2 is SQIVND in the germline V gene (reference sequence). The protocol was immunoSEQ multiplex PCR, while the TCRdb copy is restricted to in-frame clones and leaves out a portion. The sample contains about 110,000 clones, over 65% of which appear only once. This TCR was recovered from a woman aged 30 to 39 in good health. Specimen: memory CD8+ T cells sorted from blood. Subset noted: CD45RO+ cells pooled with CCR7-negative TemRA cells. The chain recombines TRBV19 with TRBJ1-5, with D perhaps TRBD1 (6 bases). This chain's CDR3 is CASAGQSISEPQHF. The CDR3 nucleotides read TGTGCCAGTGCCGGACAGAGTATTTCCGAGCCCCAGCATTTT.